Following are 19 T cell receptor beta chains from one sample sequenced in a study of blood T cell repertoires in COVID-19. Profiling relied on immunoSEQ multiplex PCR, and the TCRdb table lists in-frame clones only, not all of them. The sample shows over 300,000 clones, 70% to 90% of them seen only once. Sequenced input: peripheral blood. These receptors were taken from a man aged 35-49 years with acute or convalescent COVID-19.

The chain has TRBV5-6 and TRBJ1-1; TRBD1 is a possible D gene (5 bases). V lost 3 bases, J lost 3 bases, and 12 bases lay in between. Germline V lookup: CDR1 SGHDT, CDR2 YYEEEE. This CDR3 spans 14 amino acids. Here the CDR3 DNA reads TGTGCCAGCAGCTGGGGAGCGGGGGACACTGAAGCTTTCTTT. Protein product: CASSWGAGDTEAFF.

This chain connects TRBV7-9 to TRBJ2-2; 7 bases are shared with TRBD1. This CDR3 region has 15 residues. Germline CDR1 SEHNR, CDR2 FQNEAQ (reference sequence). V trimming: 5 bases; J trimming: 4 bases; junction bases outside the gene matches: 7. The CDR3 bases are TGTGCCAGCAGCCCCGGGACAGTCCTCACCGGGGAGCTGTTTTTT. Translation gives CASSPGTVLTGELFF.

This chain uses TRBV9 with TRBJ1-2; D not certain. V lost 2 bases to trimming and J lost 2 bases, with 10 bases between them. The CDR3 is 14 amino acids. Germline V gene lookup returns CDR1 SGDLS and CDR2 YYNGEE. The chain's CDR3 is CASSVGGRNYGYTF. For the CDR3, the DNA is TGTGCCAGCAGCGTTGGTGGCAGGAACTATGGCTACACCTTC.

The chain combines TRBV5-1 with TRBJ2-7; 7 bases line up with TRBD2. J lost 6 bases, V lost 7 bases, and 10 bases had no gene match. Germline V gives CDR1 SGHRS, CDR2 YFSETQ. This CDR3 comprises 13 residues. Here the CDR3 DNA reads TGCGCCAGCGGGGGGGAGATAAACGGCGAGCAGTACTTC. This translates into CASGGEINGEQYF. Supplemented by reference TRBV5-1 and TRBJ2-7, the full variable domain reads KAGVTQTPRYLIKTRGQQVTLSCSPISGHRSVSWYQQTPGQGLQFLFEYFSETQRNKGNFPGRFSGRQFSNSRSEMNVSTLELGDSALYLCASGGEINGEQYFGPGTRLTVT.

About this clone itself: At one end, the junction sequence differs from germline, possibly due to a read error. This chain connects TRBV12-3 or TRBV12-4 to TRBJ1-1, with D hard to call. The CDR3 has 12 amino acids. The CDR3 loop is CASSLALQSGGF. The DNA of the CDR3 is TGTGCCAGCAGTTTAGCCCTCCAATCAGGTGGTTTT.

This rearrangement joins TRBV19 to TRBJ1-4, with TRBD1 identical over 9 bases. The CDR3 consists of 15 residues. Germline V gene lookup returns CDR1 LNHDA and CDR2 SQIVND (reference sequence). The junction had 9 bases not matched to a gene; V was cut back by 5 bases and J by 8 bases. The CDR3 bases are TGTGCCAGTAGTCCCCCGGGACAGGGAGGGGAAAAACTGTTTTTT. It codes for CASSPPGQGGEKLFF.

This chain links TRBV19 with TRBJ1-5; D possibly corresponds to TRBD1 (5 bases). The CDR3 consists of 13 residues. Germline CDR1 is LNHDA and CDR2 is SQIVND (reference sequence). The V gene lost 5 bases and the J gene lost 4 bases, with 9 bases spanning the gap. The CDR3 nucleotides read TGTGCCAGTAGTGTCCAGGGAAATCAGCCCCAGCATTTT. Protein: CASSVQGNQPQHF.

The chain couples TRBV30 to TRBJ1-5; a possible D gene is TRBD1 (5 bases). Trimming removed 0 bases at V and 5 bases at J, with 8 bases between. Looked up from germline, CDR1 is GTSNPN and CDR2 is SVGIG (reference sequence). The CDR3 totals 13 residues. CDR3 sequence (DNA): TGTGCCTGGAGTGTTGACAGTTATCAGCCCCAGCATTTT. Translated, it gives CAWSVDSYQPQHF.

In its sample, this clone was seen once. The chain couples TRBV30 to TRBJ2-1; maybe TRBD2 (6 bases). CDR1 and CDR2 from the germline V gene are GTSNPN and SVGIG (reference sequence). V lost 3 bases and J lost 0, with 12 bases in between. CDR3 size: 15 residues. The CDR3: CAWSRDGGSYNEQFF. CDR3 bases: TGTGCCTGGAGCAGGGACGGGGGCTCCTACAATGAGCAGTTCTTC.

This clone was seen more than once but under ten times. The J gene is TRBJ1-1, the V gene TRBV30, with TRBD1 identical over 8 bases. This CDR3 is built from 15 residues. Unmatched junction bases numbered 8, after V lost 2 bases and J lost 3 bases. Germline V gives CDR1 GTSNPN, CDR2 SVGIG (reference sequence). The CDR3 sequence: CAWSQYGQGYTEAFF. CDR3 nucleotides: TGTGCCTGGAGTCAATATGGACAGGGATACACTGAAGCTTTCTTT.

This chain links TRBV2 with TRBJ2-6, with a possible D match to TRBD2 (5 bases). V lost 6 bases and J lost 2, with 17 bases in between. Germline V gene sequence: CDR1 SNHLY, CDR2 FYNNEI. The CDR3 loop spans 17 amino acids. The CDR3 here is CASSPITSLAGANVLTF. CDR3 nucleotide sequence: TGTGCCAGCAGCCCTATAACTAGTCTGGCTGGGGCCAACGTCCTGACTTTC.

The genes are TRBV6-2 or TRBV6-3 and TRBJ2-5; weak D call: TRBD2 (6 bases). In germline, CDR1 is MNHEY, CDR2 SVGEGT. The germline V and J ends were trimmed by 4 bases and 5 bases, with 14 bases remaining between them. The CDR3 is 14 amino acids. The CDR3 nucleotides are TGTGCCAGCAGTTCCCGGTGGAGGGGCGAGACCCAGTACTTC. The encoded protein is CASSSRWRGETQYF.

V usage is TRBV6-2 or TRBV6-3 and J usage is TRBJ2-5, with 13 bases that match TRBD2. V lost 2 bases and J lost 1; bases outside the gene matches: 7. The length of the CDR3 is 18 residues. Germline V gene lookup returns CDR1 MNHEY and CDR2 SVGEGT. In DNA, the CDR3 is TGTGCCAGCAGTTACCGTAGACTAGCGGGGGGTAGCCAAGAGACCCAGTACTTC. This encodes CASSYRRLAGGSQETQYF.

The V and J genes are TRBV7-2 and TRBJ1-5; 9 bases are a match to TRBD1. The germline gives CDR1 SGHTA, CDR2 FQGNSA. This CDR3 region has 19 residues. V was pared by 0 bases and J by 5 bases, with 14 bases of the junction left unmatched. The CDR3 protein is CASSLAVLQGANSHQPQHF. As DNA, the CDR3 is TGTGCCAGCAGCTTAGCTGTTCTACAGGGGGCCAATTCCCATCAGCCCCAGCATTTT.

This clone was seen just once. The chain combines TRBV27 with TRBJ2-7; D perhaps matches TRBD1 (5 bases). The length of the CDR3 is 14 residues. With 4 bases removed from V and 1 base from J, the gap between germline ends came to 11 bases. Per the germline V gene, CDR1 is MNHEY and CDR2 is SMNVEV (reference sequence). In DNA, the CDR3 is TGTGCCAGCAGTTGGTCGACAGCATCCTACGAGCAGTACTTC. The encoded protein is CASSWSTASYEQYF.

The rearrangement uses TRBV24-1 and TRBJ2-5; TRBD2 is a possible D gene (7 bases). The length of the CDR3 is 12 residues. Trimming left V 9 bases short and J 4 bases short, with 11 bases between. In germline, CDR1 is KGHDR, CDR2 SFDVKD. This chain's CDR3 is CATRGGGETQYF. The CDR3 DNA is TGTGCCACCCGCGGGGGCGGAGAGACCCAGTACTTC.

The chain is built from TRBV5-1 and TRBJ1-1, with a tentative D call TRBD1 (5 bases). CDR3 size: 14 residues. Trimming pared 0 bases from V and 5 bases from J, leaving 11 bases between. Germline-derived CDR1 and CDR2 are SGHRS and YFSETQ. In DNA form, the CDR3 reads TGCGCCAGCAGCTTGGGGCAGGGAAGGACTGAAGCTTTCTTT. It codes for CASSLGQGRTEAFF.

As concerns this clone: An end of the junction does not agree with germline; a read error may underlie this. V and J are TRBV7-7 and TRBJ1-1, with TRBD1 as a possible D gene (5 bases). CDR1 and CDR2 (germline): SSHAT, FNYEAQ (reference sequence). CDR3 size: 13 residues. CDR3 in amino acids: CASSLQVNTEAFF. DNA for the CDR3: TGTGCTAGCAGCTTACAGGTGAACACTGAAGCTTTCTTT.

The count of this clone is one. The chain has TRBV18 and TRBJ1-2; 8 bases are shared with TRBD1. This CDR3 is built from 14 residues. The ends lost 3 bases at V and 5 bases at J; junction bases unmatched: 5. Germline CDR1 reads KGHSH; CDR2 reads LQKENI. The CDR3: CASSPDRELYGYTF. The CDR3 DNA reads as TGTGCCAGCTCACCGGACAGGGAACTGTATGGCTACACCTTC.